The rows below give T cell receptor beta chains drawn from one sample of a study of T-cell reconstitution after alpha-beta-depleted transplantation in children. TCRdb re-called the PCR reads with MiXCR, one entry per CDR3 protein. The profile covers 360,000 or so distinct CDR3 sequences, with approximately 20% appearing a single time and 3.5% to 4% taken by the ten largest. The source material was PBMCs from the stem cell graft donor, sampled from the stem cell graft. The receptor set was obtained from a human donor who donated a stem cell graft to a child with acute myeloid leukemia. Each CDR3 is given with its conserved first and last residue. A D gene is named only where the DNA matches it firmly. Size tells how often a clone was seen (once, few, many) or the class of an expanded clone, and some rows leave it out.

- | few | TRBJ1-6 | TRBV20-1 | TGCAGTGCAACCAGTCTATCGGGGACCTATAATTCACCCCTCCACTTT | CSATSLSGTYNSPLHF
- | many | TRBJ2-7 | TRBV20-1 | TGCAGTGCTAGAGAGGGGACCGACTACGAGCAGTACTTC | CSAREGTDYEQYF
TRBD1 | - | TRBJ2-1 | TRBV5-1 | TGCGCCAGCATCCCAGCGGGACAGGGGGTTATTGATGAGCAGTTCTTC | CASIPAGQGVIDEQFF
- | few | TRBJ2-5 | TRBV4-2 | TGTGCCAGCAGCCAAGATCTCGGGCAGGCCCAGTACTTC | CASSQDLGQAQYF
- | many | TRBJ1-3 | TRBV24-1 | TGTGCCACCAGTGTCGGAAACACCATATATTTT | CATSVGNTIYF
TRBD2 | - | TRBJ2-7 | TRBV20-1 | TGCAGTGCTAGTAGGGCTAGCGGAGGCTACGAGCAGTACTTC | CSASRASGGYEQYF
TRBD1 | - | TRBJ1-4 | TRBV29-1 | TGCAGCGTTCGTGCGGGGACAGGTAGTGAAAAACTGTTTTTT | CSVRAGTGSEKLFF
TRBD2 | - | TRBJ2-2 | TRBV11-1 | TGTGCCAGCAGCTTAGGGGGACTAGCGGGAGCGGTCACCGGGGAGCTGTTTTTT | CASSLGGLAGAVTGELFF
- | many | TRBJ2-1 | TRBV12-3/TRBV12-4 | TGTGCCAGCACCTCAGGGGTTCTCGGGAATGAGCAGTTCTTC | CASTSGVLGNEQFF
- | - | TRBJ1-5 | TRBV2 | TGTGCCAGCAACCTTGGACGGAGCAATCAGCCCCAGCATTTT | CASNLGRSNQPQHF
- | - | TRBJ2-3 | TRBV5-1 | TGCGCCAGCAGCTTTCGGCAAAGCACAGATACGCAGTATTTT | CASSFRQSTDTQYF
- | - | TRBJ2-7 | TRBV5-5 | TGTGCCAGCAGCTGGGGGGAGTACGAGCAGTACTTC | CASSWGEYEQYF
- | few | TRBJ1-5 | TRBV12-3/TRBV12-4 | TGTGCCAGCAGTCCCAGGGCGAAGGGGAGCAATCAGCCCCAGCATTTT | CASSPRAKGSNQPQHF
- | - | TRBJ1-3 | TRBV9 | TGTGCCAGCAGCGTAGGAGGTTACGGAAACACCATATATTTT | CASSVGGYGNTIYF
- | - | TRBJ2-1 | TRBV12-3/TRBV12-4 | TGTGCCAGCAGTTTCGGAGGTCCCGAGCAGTTCTTC | CASSFGGPEQFF
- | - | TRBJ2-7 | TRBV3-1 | TGTGCCAGCAGCAATATACCCTACGAGCAGTACTTC | CASSNIPYEQYF
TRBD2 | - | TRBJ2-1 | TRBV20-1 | TGCAGTGCTAGTATTCCCGGGACTAGCGCCCACAGTGAGCAGTTCTTC | CSASIPGTSAHSEQFF
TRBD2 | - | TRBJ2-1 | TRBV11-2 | TGTGCCAGCAGTCCAAGACTAGCGGAATCCTACAATGAGCAGTTCTTC | CASSPRLAESYNEQFF
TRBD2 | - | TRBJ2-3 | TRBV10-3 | TGTGCCATCAGTGAGACCGGACTAGGGCCAGATACGCAGTATTTT | CAISETGLGPDTQYF
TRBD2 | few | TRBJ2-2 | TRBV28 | TGTGCCAGCAGACGCGGGACTAGCGGGACCGGGGAGCTGTTTTTT | CASRRGTSGTGELFF
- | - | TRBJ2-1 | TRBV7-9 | TGTGCCAGCAGCGACCTGACTAGGGGACCCTACAATGAGCAGTTCTTC | CASSDLTRGPYNEQFF
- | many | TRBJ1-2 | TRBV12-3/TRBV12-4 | TGTGCCAGCACTGTAATGCAAGGTGGCTACACCTTC | CASTVMQGGYTF
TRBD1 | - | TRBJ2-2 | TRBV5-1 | TGCGCCAGCAGCTCGGGACAGCCTACCGGGGAGCTGTTTTTT | CASSSGQPTGELFF
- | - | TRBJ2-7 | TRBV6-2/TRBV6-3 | TGTGCCAGCAGTTGGAGACTAACAGACTACGAGCAGTACTTC | CASSWRLTDYEQYF